Below, one T cell receptor (beta chain) is given with its context. The CDR3 runs to 16 residues. The germline V gene has CDR1 SGHTA and CDR2 FQGTGA. V trimming: 5 bases; J trimming: 1 base; junction bases outside the gene matches: 10. TCRdb processed the 5' RACE reads anew with MiXCR; each CDR3 protein has one entry. The repertoire holds around 45,000 distinct CDR3 sequences, with more than 6.5% as singletons. This entry is derived from a study of early T cells in non-severe SARS-CoV-2 infection. Sequencing was done on a sample of whole blood. The TCR originated in an adult who was a healthcare worker with PCR-confirmed SARS-CoV-2 infection or an uninfected control (not recorded which). V and J are TRBV7-3 and TRBJ2-5; 7 bases line up with TRBD1. CDR3: CASSPKGDSAQETQYF. CDR3 coding DNA: TGTGCCAGCAGCCCTAAGGGGGACAGCGCCCAAGAGACCCAGTACTTC.